This T cell receptor beta chain is drawn from a study of shared clonotypes between healthy human individuals. Terminally differentiated effector memory CD45RA+ cells were left out of the naive CD8 fraction, which was CD45RO-negative and positively selected for CCR7. Of note for this clone: This CDR3 is also generated by other DNA sequences in the sample.

The CDR3 is made up of 12 amino acids. The junction had 1 base not matched to a gene; V was cut back by 5 bases and J by 4 bases. Germline CDR1 is MNHEY and CDR2 is SMNVEV (reference sequence). Approximately 200 ng DNA, approximately 30,000 T cell genomes, went into each sorted-subset replicate PCR. Assay: immunoSEQ multiplex PCR; the TCRdb copy retains only in-frame clones and omits some. The repertoire holds more than 2 million clones, about 94% seen once, with 0.9% to 1.3% in the top ten. This receptor was identified in a man aged 18 to 30 in good health. The sequenced sample was naive CD8+ T cells sorted from blood. The rearrangement uses TRBV27 and TRBJ2-7, with 8 bases identical to TRBD1. The CDR3 DNA is TGTGCCAGCAGTCGGACAGGGTACGAGCAGTACTTC. Its translation: CASSRTGYEQYF.